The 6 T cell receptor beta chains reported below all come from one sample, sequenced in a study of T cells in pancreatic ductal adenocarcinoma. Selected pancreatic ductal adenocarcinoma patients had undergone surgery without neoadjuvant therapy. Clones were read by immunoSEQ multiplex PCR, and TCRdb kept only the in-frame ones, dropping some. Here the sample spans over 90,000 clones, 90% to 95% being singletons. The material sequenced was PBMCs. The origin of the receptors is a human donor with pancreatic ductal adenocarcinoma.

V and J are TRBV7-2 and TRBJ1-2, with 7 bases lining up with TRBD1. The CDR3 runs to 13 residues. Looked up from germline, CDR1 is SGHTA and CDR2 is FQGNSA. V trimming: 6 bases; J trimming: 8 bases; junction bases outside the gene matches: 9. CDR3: CASSPGQATGYTF. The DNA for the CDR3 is TGTGCCAGCAGTCCTGGACAGGCTACGGGCTACACCTTC. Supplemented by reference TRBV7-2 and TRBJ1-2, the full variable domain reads GAGVSQSPSNKVTEKGKDVELRCDPISGHTALYWYRQSLGQGLEFLIYFQGNSAPDKSGLPSDRFSAERTGGSVSTLTIQRTQQEDSAVYLCASSPGQATGYTFGSGTRLTVV.

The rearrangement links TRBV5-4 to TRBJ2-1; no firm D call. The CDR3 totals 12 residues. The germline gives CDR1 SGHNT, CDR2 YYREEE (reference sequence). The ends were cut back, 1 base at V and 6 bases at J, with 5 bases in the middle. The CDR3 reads CASSLRINEQFF. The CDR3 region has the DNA TGTGCCAGCAGCTTGCGTATCAATGAGCAGTTCTTC.

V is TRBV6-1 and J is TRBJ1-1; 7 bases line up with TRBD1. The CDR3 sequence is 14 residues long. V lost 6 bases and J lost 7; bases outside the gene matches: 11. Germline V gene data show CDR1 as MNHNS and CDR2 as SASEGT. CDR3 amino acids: CASRVSGDSYEAFF. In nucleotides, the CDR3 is TGTGCCAGCAGAGTGTCAGGGGACAGCTATGAAGCTTTCTTT.

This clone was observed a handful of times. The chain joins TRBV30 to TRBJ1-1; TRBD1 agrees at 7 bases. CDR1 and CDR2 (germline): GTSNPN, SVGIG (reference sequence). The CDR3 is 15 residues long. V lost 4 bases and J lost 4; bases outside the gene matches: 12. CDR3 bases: TGTGCCTGGAAACCCCACCCAGACAGGGCCACTGAAGCTTTCTTT. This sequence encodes CAWKPHPDRATEAFF.

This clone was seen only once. CDR3 bases: TGTGCCACCAAAACAGATACGCAGTATTTT. It encodes CATKTDTQYF. The V call is TRBV25-1, the J call TRBJ2-3; D gene ambiguous. Germline V gene data show CDR1 as MGHDK and CDR2 as SYGVNS. V was clipped by 10 bases and J by 3 bases, with 5 bases between them. The CDR3 has 10 amino acids.

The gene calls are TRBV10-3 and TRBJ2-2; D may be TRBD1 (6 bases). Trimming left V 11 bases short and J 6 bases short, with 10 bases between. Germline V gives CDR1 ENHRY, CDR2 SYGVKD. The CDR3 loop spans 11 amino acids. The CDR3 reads CAVQGSGELFF. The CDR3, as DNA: TGTGCCGTCCAGGGGTCCGGGGAGCTGTTTTTT.